The 31 T cell receptor beta chains presented below share a single source sample, sequenced in a study of Graves' ophthalmopathy and Graves' hyperthyroidism. Amplification of TCR beta CDR3 regions used RNA transcripts. First-round RT-PCR relied on HTBI primers, and a second-round multiplex PCR came next. Using its own MiXCR run on the multiplex PCR reads, TCRdb lists one record per CDR3 protein. The table lists approximately 380,000 distinct CDR3 sequences, around 20% of them singletons. Material: peripheral blood. These receptor sequences come from a woman younger than 30 with stable Graves' hyperthyroidism.

This clonotype has a count of ten or more. V and J are TRBV5-6 and TRBJ2-5, with unresolved D. The CDR3 runs to 15 residues. The V gene lost 0 bases and the J gene lost 0 bases, with 9 bases spanning the gap. Germline assignment: CDR1 SGHDT and CDR2 YYEEEE. CDR3 nucleotide sequence: TGTGCCAGCAGCTTGGCCGACGTAAACCAAGAGACCCAGTACTTC. Translating gives CASSLADVNQETQYF.

The chain employs TRBV5-1 and TRBJ1-5, with 9 bases lining up with TRBD1. Germline V gene sequence: CDR1 SGHRS, CDR2 YFSETQ. The CDR3 runs 16 residues. V was clipped by 4 bases and J by 4 bases; unmatched bases: 9. CDR3 in amino acids: CASSKGTGKDNQPQHF. The CDR3 DNA reads TGCGCCAGCAGCAAAGGGACAGGGAAGGATAATCAGCCCCAGCATTTT. Variable domain in full (rest from reference TRBV5-1 and TRBJ1-5): KAGVTQTPRYLIKTRGQQVTLSCSPISGHRSVSWYQQTPGQGLQFLFEYFSETQRNKGNFPGRFSGRQFSNSRSEMNVSTLELGDSALYLCASSKGTGKDNQPQHFGDGTRLSIL.

At least ten counts were recorded for this clonotype. The rearrangement links TRBV7-8 to TRBJ2-7; D uncertain. This CDR3 comprises 13 residues. Germline lookup yields CDR1 SGHVS and CDR2 FQNEAQ. Trimming shortened V by 1 base and J by 4 bases, and 8 bases separated the two germline ends. The CDR3 region is CASSLGHPYEQYF. For the CDR3, the DNA is TGTGCCAGCAGCTTAGGACACCCATACGAGCAGTACTTC.

This clonotype occurred a few times. The chain has TRBV3-1 and TRBJ2-7; D is unclear. Trimming left V 1 base short and J 2 bases short, with 12 bases between. Germline V CDR1 and CDR2: LGHDT, YNNKEL (reference sequence). The CDR3 loop spans 15 amino acids. CDR3 DNA: TGTGCCAGCAGCCAAGGGCTCCGGGCCGCCTACGAGCAGTACTTC. Protein sequence: CASSQGLRAAYEQYF.

This clonotype showed up many times. The chain is built from TRBV20-1 and TRBJ2-7; the D gene is possibly TRBD1 (6 bases). The V end lost 4 bases, the J end lost 2 bases, and 15 bases lay between the germline ends. The CDR3 is made up of 14 amino acids. Germline CDR1 and CDR2: DFQATT and SNEGSKA (reference sequence). The CDR3 is CSATSRGGPYEQYF. In DNA, the CDR3 is TGCAGTGCTACCAGCCGAGGGGGTCCCTACGAGCAGTACTTC.

There are many counts of this clonotype. Germline and junction disagree at one end, which may indicate a read error. The chain employs TRBV28 and TRBJ2-4; D is unresolved. Germline V gene lookup returns CDR1 MDHEN and CDR2 SYDVKM. There are 14 residues in the CDR3. Written as DNA, the CDR3 is TGTGCCACCAGTTTAGTACTAGCCAAAAACATTCAGTACTTC. Protein product: CATSLVLAKNIQYF.

This clonotype was detected many times. The chain has TRBV19 and TRBJ2-5, with 10 positions matching TRBD1. V was clipped by 0 bases and J by 5 bases; unmatched bases: 9. The CDR3 has 17 residues. CDR1 is LNHDA, CDR2 SQIVND, per germline (reference sequence). CDR3 loop: CASSIDQTGTGAETQYF. CDR3 coding DNA: TGTGCCAGTAGTATAGATCAAACCGGGACAGGGGCCGAGACCCAGTACTTC. The variable domain in full, completed from reference TRBV19 and TRBJ2-5, reads DGGITQSPKYLFRKEGQNVTLSCEQNLNHDAMYWYRQDPGQGLRLIYYSQIVNDFQKGDIAEGYSVSREKKESFPLTVTSAQKNPTAFYLCASSIDQTGTGAETQYFGPGTRLLVL.

The table lists this clonotype with a few counts. An end of the junction differs from the germline gene, which may be a read error. J is TRBJ2-4 and V is TRBV4-2; D is unclear. In germline, CDR1 is LGHNA, CDR2 YNFKEQ. The CDR3 totals 13 residues. The CDR3 spells CASSQDELNIKYF. The CDR3 nucleotides are TGTGCCAGCAGCCAAGATGAGTTAAACATTAAGTACTTC.

The table lists this clonotype with many counts. The chain is built from TRBV20-1 and TRBJ1-1, with 10 bases that match TRBD1. The V and J ends lost 2 bases and 4 bases, in that order; junction bases with no gene match: 4. From germline, CDR1 is DFQATT and CDR2 SNEGSKA (reference sequence). The CDR3 loop spans 14 amino acids. As DNA, the CDR3 is TGCAGTGCTAGAAGGGACAGGGGATCCACTGAAGCTTTCTTT. This sequence encodes CSARRDRGSTEAFF.

The rearrangement links TRBV6-2 or TRBV6-3 to TRBJ1-1, with D maybe TRBD1 (5 bases). V was cut by 8 bases and J by 7 bases, with 11 bases left in between. The CDR3 totals 11 residues. The V gene's germline CDR1 is MNHEY and CDR2 SVGEGT. CDR3 region: CASSGRGEAFF. The CDR3 nucleotides are TGTGCCAGCTCAGGGAGAGGTGAAGCTTTCTTT.

The chain recombines TRBV7-6 with TRBJ2-6; D might be TRBD1 (5 bases). Germline V CDR1 and CDR2: SGHVS, FNYEAQ. The CDR3 has 18 amino acids. The V and J ends lost 2 bases and 0 bases respectively, with 14 bases between them. The CDR3 DNA is TGTGCCAGCAGCTTAAGGTTAGGACAACTCTCTGGGGCCAACGTCCTGACTTTC. Its protein is CASSLRLGQLSGANVLTF.

This clonotype was observed at least ten times. This clone may be a read error of a much larger clone one base away. The gene calls are TRBV6-2 or TRBV6-3 and TRBJ2-5; 7 nucleotides align to TRBD2. V trimming: 8 bases; J trimming: 5 bases; junction bases outside the gene matches: 8. The CDR3 loop spans 13 amino acids. Germline loops: CDR1 MNHEY, CDR2 SVGEGT. As DNA, the CDR3 is TGTGCCAGCCGATTGGGGGGGGGTGAGACCCAGTACTTC. Translation: CASRLGGGETQYF.

This clonotype showed up many times. The J gene is TRBJ2-4, the V gene TRBV7-2, with TRBD1 matching 8 bases. V dropped 5 bases and J dropped 8; count of bases not matched to a gene: 5. The germline gives CDR1 SGHTA, CDR2 FQGNSA. The CDR3 is made up of 13 amino acids. The chain's CDR3 is CASSRDRQYIQYF. The CDR3 DNA is TGTGCCAGCAGCCGGGACAGGCAGTACATTCAGTACTTC.

This clonotype has at least ten counts. This chain uses TRBV2 with TRBJ2-2; TRBD2 matches at 13 bases. This CDR3 spans 16 amino acids. The germline V gene encodes CDR1 SNHLY and CDR2 FYNNEI. Trimming cost V 4 bases and J 6 bases; bases outside gene matches: 5. The DNA for the CDR3 is TGTGCCAGCAGTGGACTAGCGGGAGGCATATCCGGGGAGCTGTTTTTT. Encoded protein: CASSGLAGGISGELFF.

The DNA for the CDR3 is TGTGCCAGCTCAACGAGGACAGGGCAGTACGAGCAGTACTTC. This translates into CASSTRTGQYEQYF. This chain connects TRBV18 to TRBJ2-7, with 8 nucleotides matching TRBD1. The germline CDR1 and CDR2 sequences are KGHSH and LQKENI. The junction had 7 bases not matched to a gene; V was cut back by 5 bases and J by 4 bases. The CDR3 length is 14 residues.

This clonotype was found many times. The chain recombines TRBV6-1 with TRBJ1-3; D ambiguous. With 0 bases removed from V and 3 bases from J, the gap between germline ends came to 9 bases. The CDR3 totals 15 residues. Germline CDR1 and CDR2: MNHNS and SASEGT. CDR3 DNA sequence: TGTGCCAGCAGTGAAGCTCGAGGTGGTGGAAACACCATATATTTT. Translating gives CASSEARGGGNTIYF.

In its sample, this clonotype was seen many times. V usage is TRBV6-2 or TRBV6-3 and J usage is TRBJ1-1, with D possibly being TRBD1 (6 bases). V was pared by 5 bases and J by 0 bases, with 13 bases between. Germline V lookup: CDR1 MNHEY, CDR2 SVGEGT. The CDR3 loop spans 15 amino acids. CDR3 in amino acids: CASSQRQEMNTEAFF. CDR3 bases: TGTGCCAGCAGTCAGCGACAGGAGATGAACACTGAAGCTTTCTTT.

This clonotype was counted ten times or more. The V and J genes are TRBV20-1 and TRBJ1-3; TRBD1 might be the D (5 bases). CDR3 size: 12 residues. The germline V gene has CDR1 DFQATT and CDR2 SNEGSKA (reference sequence). V lost 5 bases, J lost 7 bases, and 12 bases lay in between. CDR3 nucleotides: TGCAGTGCTCAACAGGAGTTCAACACCATATATTTT. Translating it yields CSAQQEFNTIYF.

The rearrangement links TRBV7-6 to TRBJ1-1; D might be TRBD1 (6 bases). Trimming removed 5 bases at V and 8 bases at J, with 12 bases between. The CDR3 sequence is 12 residues long. CDR1 and CDR2 (germline): SGHVS, FNYEAQ. CDR3 nucleotides: TGTGCCAGCAGCACTGGACAGAAAGAAGCTTTCTTT. Translation: CASSTGQKEAFF. The variable domain in full, with the rest retrieved from reference TRBV7-6 and TRBJ1-1, is GAGVSQSPRYKVTKRGQDVALRCDPISGHVSLYWYRQALGQGPEFLTYFNYEAQQDKSGLPNDRFSAERPEGSISTLTIQRTEQRDSAMYRCASSTGQKEAFFGQGTRLTVV.

This clonotype was recorded at least ten times. CDR3 in amino acids: CASSLTSGSLSEQYF. The DNA for the CDR3 is TGTGCCAGCAGTCTGACTAGCGGGAGTTTAAGCGAGCAGTACTTC. The genes are TRBV28 and TRBJ2-7, with 12 bases lining up with TRBD2. The CDR3 has 15 amino acids. Germline CDR1 and CDR2: MDHEN and SYDVKM. Unmatched junction bases numbered 8, after V lost 5 bases and J lost 6 bases.

Concerning this clonotype: The germline gene is not matched at one end of the junction; a read error may be the cause. The genes are TRBV7-7 and TRBJ1-1; D not resolved. The CDR3 runs to 13 residues. CDR1 and CDR2 from the germline V gene are SSHAT and FNYEAQ (reference sequence). CDR3 bases: TGTGCTAGCAGTAGGACGTGGAACACTGAAGCTTTCTTT. Translated, it gives CASSRTWNTEAFF.

This clonotype has a handful of counts. A much larger clone sits a single nucleotide away, making a read error possible. V is TRBV20-1 and J is TRBJ2-4; D is perhaps TRBD1 (6 bases). This CDR3 comprises 15 residues. The germline V gene encodes CDR1 DFQATT and CDR2 SNEGSKA (reference sequence). The CDR3 DNA sequence: TGCAGTGCTAGAGATACAGGGCTAGCCAAAAACATTAAGTACTTC. Protein: CSARDTGLAKNIKYF.

This clonotype was counted at least ten times. This rearrangement joins TRBV27 to TRBJ1-1; D is uncertain. CDR1 is MNHEY, CDR2 SMNVEV, per germline (reference sequence). Trimming shortened V by 4 bases and J by 4 bases, and 13 bases separated the two germline ends. This CDR3 has 14 amino acids. CDR3 region: CASSWGGLGTEAFF. DNA for the CDR3: TGTGCCAGCAGTTGGGGTGGATTGGGCACTGAAGCTTTCTTT.

This clonotype occurred many times. The chain recombines TRBV3-1 with TRBJ1-1, with a possible D match to TRBD1 (6 bases). The V gene's germline CDR1 is LGHDT and CDR2 YNNKEL (reference sequence). Trimming cost V 5 bases and J 3 bases, with 10 bases left between them. CDR3 length: 13 residues. CDR3: CASSSGQYTEAFF. CDR3 DNA: TGTGCCAGCAGCAGCGGACAGTACACTGAAGCTTTCTTT.

Concerning this clonotype: It is likely a read error, because the conserved phenylalanine at the end of the CDR3 is missing. V is TRBV6-1 and J is TRBJ2-2; maybe TRBD1 (6 bases). The germline V and J ends were trimmed by 5 bases and 8 bases, with 21 bases remaining between them. Germline V gene data show CDR1 as MNHNS and CDR2 as SASEGT. The CDR3 has 16 residues. The CDR3 DNA is TGTGCCAGCAGTCGACCCCGACAGGCCGATAGAGGGGAGCTGTTTTTA. It yields the protein CASSRPRQADRGELFL.

This clonotype was picked up many times. The chain couples TRBV6-6 to TRBJ1-2; tentative D call: TRBD1 (6 bases). Deletions cut 10 bases from V and 8 bases from J, with 17 bases between. Germline CDR1 reads MNHNY; CDR2 reads SVGAGI (reference sequence). The CDR3 sequence is 12 residues long. CDR3 sequence (DNA): TGTGCCACCTTTTACTCGACAGGAGGCTACACCTTC. This encodes CATFYSTGGYTF.

This clonotype was seen repeatedly, ten times or more. The CDR3, as DNA: TGTGCCAGCAGCCAGGGCGCGGTGCAGTACTTC. This codes for CASSQGAVQYF. V usage is TRBV6-5 and J usage is TRBJ2-7; the D gene is possibly TRBD1 (5 bases). The V gene's germline CDR1 is MNHEY and CDR2 SVGAGI. V was clipped by 6 bases and J by 9 bases, with 12 bases between them. The CDR3 spans 11 residues.

This clonotype has a count of ten or more. The chain is built from TRBV12-3 or TRBV12-4 and TRBJ2-7; 8 bases agree with TRBD2. There are 12 residues in the CDR3. The CDR3 loop reads CATGRGRGEQYF. The CDR3 nucleotides read TGTGCTACCGGGAGGGGCCGCGGCGAGCAGTACTTC.

This clonotype occurred many times. V is TRBV5-4 and J is TRBJ2-7; the D is unclear. In germline, CDR1 is SGHNT, CDR2 YYREEE (reference sequence). Between the trimmed V and J ends, which lost 5 bases and 1 base, there was a span of 19 bases. This CDR3 contains 16 residues. Here the CDR3 DNA reads TGTGCCAGCAGTCCGGCGGTAGGGTTCCGTTCCTACGAGCAGTACTTC. Residues: CASSPAVGFRSYEQYF.

This clonotype has ten or more counts. This sequence joins TRBV6-5 and TRBJ2-6, with D unclear. The CDR3 has 15 residues. Germline assignment: CDR1 MNHEY and CDR2 SVGAGI. With 4 bases removed from V and 0 bases from J, the gap between germline ends came to 7 bases. In DNA form, the CDR3 reads TGTGCCAGCAGTTCCTTGAGCTCTGGGGCCAACGTCCTGACTTTC. Its protein product is CASSSLSSGANVLTF.

This clonotype appeared many times. V gene TRBV5-1 combines with J gene TRBJ1-2; a weak D match, TRBD1 (6 bases). Germline values: CDR1 SGHRS, CDR2 YFSETQ. CDR3 size: 15 residues. V was pared by 4 bases and J by 6 bases, with 19 bases between. CDR3 DNA sequence: TGCGCCAGCAGCCTCTCGGCAGGAGGGGGTAATGGCTACACCTTC. Translation: CASSLSAGGGNGYTF.